This passage covers 20 T cell receptor beta chains from one sample sequenced in a study of tumor-infiltrating lymphocytes in primary liver carcinoma. TCR beta cDNA was prepared out of roughly 0.45 ug total RNA by means of a constant-region primer. Sequencing libraries for TCR beta derived from three nested multiplex PCR rounds that used slightly modified ARM-PCR. With TRBV1-TRBV30 forward primers and a C-beta reverse primer, the first two PCR rounds were run for roughly 10 cycles each. Each CDR3 protein gets one entry after TCRdb re-called the multiplex PCR reads with MiXCR. The sample holds some 120,000 distinct CDR3 sequences, around 62% seen once. Without any cell sorting, roughly 18-34 mg of bulk tissue yielded co-extracted RNA and DNA. Specimen: liver tumor tissue from sampling region 1. The subset: tumor region T1, superior pole. The receptors here all came from a woman aged 55-75 years with primary liver carcinoma and hepatitis B virus infection.

Points on this clonotype: A much larger clone differs by one base, so this may be a read error. The genes are TRBV29-1 and TRBJ2-3; no definite D call. Germline V gene sequence: CDR1 SQVTM, CDR2 ANQGSEA. V shed 7 bases and J shed 3 bases, with 17 bases lying between them. The CDR3 extends over 14 amino acids. DNA of the CDR3: TGCAGCGCTGCCTCTTCACTGGTTACAGATACGCAGTATTTT. Translating it yields CSAASSLVTDTQYF.

As to this clonotype: This may be a read error: a much more frequent sequence differs by one nucleotide. The CDR3 DNA reads as TGTGCCAGCAGGCCAGAGGGCTATGGCTACACCTTC. Residues: CASRPEGYGYTF. The chain recombines TRBV6-1 with TRBJ1-2; no clear D. This CDR3 region has 12 residues. Looked up from germline, CDR1 is MNHNS and CDR2 is SASEGT. Trimming stripped 6 bases from V and 4 bases from J, with 9 bases between.

Turning to this clonotype: A clone one base away is much larger, so this may be a read error. The chain combines TRBV28 with TRBJ1-2; 7 bases line up with TRBD1. V lost 5 bases and J lost 5; bases outside the gene matches: 8. CDR1 is MDHEN and CDR2 is SYDVKM in the germline V gene. CDR3 length equals 14 residues. DNA for the CDR3: TGTGCCAGCAGTCTGGACAGGCTCCCGTATGGCTACACCTTC. Translation gives CASSLDRLPYGYTF.

Turning to this clonotype: This may stem from a read error, because a much larger clone lies one nucleotide away. V gene TRBV7-8 combines with J gene TRBJ2-6; perhaps TRBD2 as D (6 bases). Germline CDR1 SGHVS, CDR2 FQNEAQ. This CDR3 has 17 amino acids. CDR3: CPSSLAAWSSGANVLTF. The CDR3 region has the DNA TGTCCCAGCAGCTTAGCGGCGTGGAGCTCTGGGGCCAACGTCCTGACTTTC.

Worth noting for this clonotype: Relative to the germline gene, one junction end is altered; a read error may explain this. The rearrangement links TRBV12-3 or TRBV12-4 to TRBJ2-7; no reliable D call. There are 14 residues in the CDR3. The DNA for the CDR3 is TGTGCCAACACGAGCGACGCCGGCTCCTATGAGCAGTACTTC. It codes for CANTSDAGSYEQYF.

Details on this clonotype: Mismatch with germline at one junction end may stem from a read error. The genes are TRBV6-5 and TRBJ2-6; 9 nucleotides line up with TRBD1. CDR3 length: 17 amino acids. In germline, CDR1 is MNHEY, CDR2 SVGAGI. The CDR3 coding sequence is TGTGCCAGCAGTTTAGCCGGGACAGGGATGGGGGCCAACGTCCTAACTTTC. As protein: CASSLAGTGMGANVLTF.

In this sample, this clonotype turned up many times. The V and J genes are TRBV6-1 and TRBJ2-1, with a weak D call TRBD1 (6 bases). Looked up from germline, CDR1 is MNHNS and CDR2 is SASEGT. With 3 bases removed from V and 4 bases from J, the gap between germline ends came to 13 bases. The CDR3 sequence is 15 residues long. The CDR3: CASSERDGQYNEQFF. CDR3 sequence (DNA): TGTGCCAGCAGTGAGAGGGACGGACAGTACAATGAGCAGTTCTTC.

Comments on this clonotype: The CDR3 end shows no conserved phenylalanine or tryptophan, and so a read error is likely. This chain joins TRBV11-1 and TRBJ2-1; TRBD2 agrees at 10 bases. This CDR3 has 14 amino acids. V was pared by 6 bases and J by 8 bases, with 7 bases of the junction left unmatched. Per germline, CDR1 SGHAT and CDR2 FQDESV (reference sequence). CDR3 bases: TGTGCCAGCAGGGACGGACTAGCGGTCTATGAGCAGTTCTCC. The encoded protein is CASRDGLAVYEQFS.

The rearrangement joins TRBV30 to TRBJ2-5; a possible D gene is TRBD1 (6 bases). Per the germline V gene, CDR1 is GTSNPN and CDR2 is SVGIG (reference sequence). The CDR3 runs to 16 residues. Deletions cut 8 bases from V and 2 bases from J, with 24 bases between. This chain's CDR3 is CARRPYQGSMQETQYF. The CDR3, as DNA: TGTGCCCGCCGTCCCTACCAGGGGTCTATGCAAGAGACCCAGTACTTC.

A few counts support this clonotype. Just one base apart from a much larger clone, this may be a read error. CDR3 sequence: CASSLITGSYDYTF. The CDR3 nucleotides are TGTGCCAGCAGCTTGATCACAGGGAGCTATGACTACACCTTC. The chain employs TRBV5-4 and TRBJ1-2, with D possibly being TRBD1 (6 bases). The CDR3 contains 14 residues. The V gene's germline CDR1 is SGHNT and CDR2 YYREEE (reference sequence).

With respect to this clonotype: At one end the junction does not follow the germline gene, possibly because of a read error. The gene calls are TRBV4-1 and TRBJ1-2, with a tentative D call TRBD1 (5 bases). Germline CDR1 is MGHRA and CDR2 is YSYEKL. CDR3 length: 16 amino acids. The CDR3 nucleotides are TGCGCCAGCGGCCAAGATAGAACAGGAGGATCCTATGGCTGCACCTTC. It is translated as CASGQDRTGGSYGCTF.

In this sample, this clonotype turned up once. A much larger clone sits a single nucleotide away, making a read error possible. This rearrangement joins TRBV28 to TRBJ2-3; no clear D gene. The CDR3 totals 14 residues. V was pared by 9 bases and J by 4 bases, with 17 bases between. Germline V gene sequence: CDR1 MDHEN, CDR2 SYDVKM. CDR3: CARSRNTRPDTQYF. As DNA, the CDR3 is TGTGCCAGAAGTCGCAATACCAGGCCAGATACGCAGTATTTT. Full variable domain (missing parts from reference TRBV28 and TRBJ2-3): DVKVTQSSRYLVKRTGEKVFLECVQDMDHENMFWYRQDPGLGLRLIYFSYDVKMKEKGDIPEGYSVSREKKERFSLILESASTNQTSMYLCARSRNTRPDTQYFGPGTRLTVL.

This rearrangement joins TRBV11-2 to TRBJ2-3; 15 bases map to TRBD2. This CDR3 is 18 amino acids long. V lost 4 bases and J lost 7; bases outside the gene matches: 12. Germline V gene lookup returns CDR1 SGHAT and CDR2 FQNNGV. CDR3 in amino acids: CASSSRTSGRGGTHTQYF. In DNA form, the CDR3 reads TGTGCCAGCAGCTCAAGGACTAGCGGGAGGGGAGGAACACATACGCAGTATTTT.

About this clonotype itself: The junction departs from germline at one end; a sequencing error may be responsible. This chain joins TRBV28 and TRBJ2-1; 8 bases fit TRBD1. Germline CDR1 is MDHEN and CDR2 is SYDVKM. The CDR3 runs 17 residues. This CDR3 reads CTSNAPGGARIYNEQFF. For the CDR3, the DNA is TGTACCAGCAATGCACCAGGGGGCGCTCGTATCTACAATGAGCAGTTCTTC.

Comments on this clonotype: No conserved phenylalanine or tryptophan ends this CDR3, so it is likely a read error. It is unclear where the CDR3 begins or ends on the DNA, so no DNA is shown, and the CDR3 is as TCRdb lists it. The chain has TRBV28 and TRBJ2-6; the D call in the table, TRBD1, was not verified against the DNA. Germline values: CDR1 MDHEN, CDR2 SYDVKM. Ends included, the CDR3 has 18 residues. The CDR3 spells CACSSNPGDASGANVLIY.

V usage is TRBV11-2 and J usage is TRBJ1-1; TRBD1 might be the D (6 bases). V was clipped by 9 bases and J by 3 bases, with 20 bases between them. The CDR3 length is 15 residues. Germline V gives CDR1 SGHAT, CDR2 FQNNGV. The CDR3: CASSPGRGGDTEAFF. In nucleotides, the CDR3 is TGTGCCAGTAGCCCAGGGAGAGGGGGGGACACTGAAGCTTTCTTT.

To note about this clonotype: One junction end does not reproduce the germline sequence, and a read error may be involved. The chain has TRBV11-1 and TRBJ2-2; no reliable D call. The CDR3 is made up of 14 amino acids. Germline V gives CDR1 SGHAT, CDR2 FQDESV (reference sequence). This chain's CDR3 is CGSRPNLDAGELFF. The CDR3 region has the DNA TGTGGCAGCAGACCGAACCTTGACGCCGGGGAGCTGTTTTTT.

Comments on this clonotype: A read error may be the cause here, since a much bigger clone is one base away. The chain couples TRBV6-5 to TRBJ2-6; 9 bases are a match to TRBD2. The CDR3 has 17 residues. Germline V gene lookup returns CDR1 MNHEY and CDR2 SVGAGI. In nucleotides, the CDR3 is TGTGCCTGCAGTTACTCGACTAGCGGCTCTGGGGCCAACGTCCTGACTTTC. This gives the protein CACSYSTSGSGANVLTF.

The genes are TRBV2 and TRBJ2-1; the D is unclear. V was trimmed by 6 bases and J by 0 bases, leaving 9 bases between them. The CDR3 is 14 amino acids. Germline V gene sequence: CDR1 SNHLY, CDR2 FYNNEI. The CDR3 loop reads CASRRYSSYNEQFF. The DNA for the CDR3 is TGTGCCAGCAGAAGGTACTCCTCCTACAATGAGCAGTTCTTC.

This rearrangement joins TRBV7-9 to TRBJ1-1, with a tentative D call TRBD1 (5 bases). The germline V gene has CDR1 SEHNR and CDR2 FQNEAQ (reference sequence). The CDR3 covers 13 residues. Deletions cut 2 bases from V and 6 bases from J, with 10 bases between. CDR3 region: CASSLTRDAEAFF. The DNA for the CDR3 is TGTGCCAGCAGCTTAACTCGGGACGCTGAAGCTTTCTTT.